This T cell receptor beta chain was captured by sequencing in a study of T cell changes during pregnancy in multiple sclerosis. Only in-frame clones appear in the TCRdb table, and some are missing; sequencing was by immunoSEQ multiplex PCR. Among approximately 60,000 clones, roughly 90% were seen once, and the ten largest hold around 3.5%. V dropped 2 bases and J dropped 8 bases, with 10 bases sitting between them. Germline V gene lookup returns CDR1 MNHEY and CDR2 SVGAGI. This CDR3 contains 13 residues. The J gene is TRBJ2-1, the V gene TRBV6-5; weak D call: TRBD2 (5 bases). The sequence was obtained from a female donor in good health, enrolled as a control in a pregnancy study. The sequencing used peripheral blood, collected after pregnancy. The CDR3 nucleotides read TGTGCCAGCAGTTACGGTCTGCGGGATGAGCAGTTCTTC. Residues: CASSYGLRDEQFF.